This passage covers 22 T cell receptor beta chains from one sample sequenced in a study of molecular identifiers for immune sequencing clone quantification. MiXCR, run by TCRdb on the PCR reads, gives a single entry per CDR3 protein. In the table there are over 550,000 distinct CDR3 sequences, approximately 24% of which are singletons. Sequences were obtained from naive CD8+ T cells from blood, with Jurkat cell RNA spiked in. Subset indicated: FACS-sorted CD8+CD4-CCR7+CD45RA+ naive T cells. The receptors were sampled from a human donor in good health. Some libraries in this study had Jurkat cell RNA spiked in.

About this clonotype itself: This is likely a read error, given that the CDR3 carries no conserved phenylalanine or tryptophan at its end. The chain couples TRBV6-2 or TRBV6-3 to TRBJ1-1; D may be TRBD1 (5 bases). This CDR3 is built from 12 residues. Trimming removed 5 bases at V and 6 bases at J, with 10 bases between. Germline assignment: CDR1 MNHEY and CDR2 SVGEGT. CDR3 sequence reads: CASSRGVPEAFL. The CDR3 DNA follows: TGTGCCAGCAGTCGAGGGGTCCCTGAAGCTTTCTTA.

A note on this clonotype: A much larger clone is a single base away; this may be a read error. The J gene is TRBJ2-2, the V gene TRBV7-9; no firm D call. V was clipped by 6 bases and J by 6 bases, with 8 bases between them. The germline CDR1 and CDR2 sequences are SEHNR and FQNEAQ (reference sequence). The CDR3 covers 12 residues. The CDR3 region is CASRLTSGELFF. Here the CDR3 DNA reads TGTGCCAGCAGATTAACGTCCGGGGAGCTGTTTTTT.

In the case of this clonotype: Compared with germline, one end of the junction differs, possibly owing to a read error. This chain links TRBV7-9 with TRBJ1-4; D gene unclear. This CDR3 region has 14 residues. CDR1 is SEHNR and CDR2 is FQNEAQ in the germline V gene (reference sequence). This CDR3 is CASTTAATNGKLFF. The DNA for the CDR3 is TGTGCCAGCACTACAGCCGCAACTAATGGAAAACTGTTTTTT.

This clonotype was counted between two and nine times. The chain joins TRBV7-9 to TRBJ1-3; D not resolved. The V gene's germline CDR1 is SEHNR and CDR2 FQNEAQ (reference sequence). The CDR3 consists of 14 residues. With 11 bases removed from V and 8 bases from J, the gap between germline ends came to 22 bases. The CDR3 sequence is CAVATDLSRYTIYF. The CDR3 coding sequence is TGTGCCGTCGCTACCGACCTTAGTCGATACACCATATATTTT. Together with reference TRBV7-9 and TRBJ1-3, the CDR3 gives the full variable domain: DTGVSQNPRHKITKRGQNVTFRCDPISEHNRLYWYRQTLGQGPEFLTYFQNEAQLEKSRLLSDRFSAERPKGSFSTLEIQRTEQGDSAMYLCAVATDLSRYTIYFGEGSWLTVV.

This clonotype was seen many times. This rearrangement joins TRBV28 to TRBJ2-3, with TRBD2 identical over 9 bases. Germline CDR1 is MDHEN and CDR2 is SYDVKM. The junction had 5 bases not matched to a gene; V was cut back by 4 bases and J by 0 bases. There are 16 residues in the CDR3. This CDR3 reads CASSSSGADSTDTQYF. The DNA of the CDR3 is TGTGCCAGCAGTTCTAGCGGGGCCGACAGCACAGATACGCAGTATTTT.

This clonotype was seen repeatedly, ten times or more. This rearrangement joins TRBV20-1 to TRBJ1-3; D is possibly TRBD1 (5 bases). CDR1 is DFQATT and CDR2 is SNEGSKA in the germline V gene (reference sequence). Trimming removed 6 bases from V and 2 bases from J, with 8 bases in between. CDR3 length: 12 amino acids. In nucleotides, the CDR3 is TGCAGTGCCTGGGACCCTGGAAACACCATATATTTT. Its translation is CSAWDPGNTIYF.

This clonotype was observed a handful of times. The junction and the germline gene differ at one end; a read error may be behind it. V is TRBV4-1 and J is TRBJ2-7; 8 bases line up with TRBD2. CDR3 length: 18 amino acids. Germline-derived CDR1 and CDR2 are MGHRA and YSYEKL. CDR3 sequence: CASSQEGSGGPSSYGQYF. The CDR3 bases are TGCGCCAGCAGCCAAGAGGGAAGCGGGGGCCCTAGCTCCTACGGGCAGTACTTC.

Regarding this clonotype: Lacking the conserved final phenylalanine or tryptophan, this CDR3 likely reflects a read error. The DNA is omitted, as the CDR3 cannot be located on it reliably, and the CDR3 follows TCRdb's listing. The V call is TRBV5-6, the J call TRBJ2-3; TRBD2 reflects the table's D call only, with no check against the DNA. The CDR3 is 15 amino acids in total, end residues counted. Germline values: CDR1 SGHDT, CDR2 YYEEEE. The CDR3: CASRPIVQSTDTRYS.

V is TRBV19 and J is TRBJ2-2; D not resolved. This CDR3 contains 18 residues. V gave up 3 bases and J gave up 3 bases, with 20 bases separating them. Germline V gene data show CDR1 as LNHDA and CDR2 as SQIVND (reference sequence). The CDR3 DNA sequence: TGTGCCAGTAGTATGCCCCTCCCGTTGGGTCGGGACACCGGGGAGCTGTTTTTT. This gives the protein CASSMPLPLGRDTGELFF.

This clonotype was found a few times. This rearrangement joins TRBV6-6 to TRBJ1-5; a weak D match, TRBD1 (5 bases). Germline V gives CDR1 MNHNY, CDR2 SVGAGI (reference sequence). Trimming took off 4 bases at V and 5 bases at J, with 12 bases between the two ends. The CDR3 has 14 amino acids. CDR3 in amino acids: CASSWGDLYQPQHF. CDR3 nucleotides: TGTGCCAGCAGTTGGGGCGATTTGTATCAGCCCCAGCATTTT.

This clonotype was detected a few times. This rearrangement joins TRBV28 to TRBJ2-3; D tentatively reads TRBD1 or TRBD2 (5 bases each). CDR1 is MDHEN and CDR2 is SYDVKM in the germline V gene. V was pared by 6 bases and J by 2 bases, with 24 bases between. CDR3 length equals 18 residues. The chain's CDR3 is CASSLRGGVTADTDTQYF. The DNA for the CDR3 is TGTGCCAGCAGCCTCCGAGGAGGTGTGACAGCCGACACAGATACGCAGTATTTT.

This clonotype occurred a few times. The chain employs TRBV2 and TRBJ1-2; maybe TRBD1 (5 bases). Per germline, CDR1 SNHLY and CDR2 FYNNEI. Between the trimmed V and J ends, which lost 1 base and 4 bases, there was a span of 16 bases. This CDR3 has 16 residues. The chain's CDR3 is CASSEELLGQGYGYTF. The DNA of the CDR3 is TGTGCCAGCAGTGAAGAGCTCCTGGGGCAGGGCTATGGCTACACCTTC.

The rearrangement joins TRBV4-1 to TRBJ2-7; D is uncertain. The CDR3 is made up of 16 amino acids. Trimming pared 0 bases from V and 3 bases from J, leaving 15 bases between. Germline V gene lookup returns CDR1 MGHRA and CDR2 YSYEKL. The CDR3 DNA reads as TGCGCCAGCAGCCAAGATGGCACGAACCTGAACTACGAGCAGTACTTC. It codes for CASSQDGTNLNYEQYF.

This chain connects TRBV13 to TRBJ2-7, with D perhaps matching TRBD1 (6 bases). The V end lost 6 bases, the J end lost 5 bases, and 11 bases lay between the germline ends. Germline-derived CDR1 and CDR2 are PRHDT and FYEKMQ (reference sequence). This CDR3 has 12 residues. The CDR3 loop reads CASRSNRDEQYF. Here the CDR3 DNA reads TGTGCCAGCAGATCAAACAGGGACGAGCAGTACTTC.

Remarks on this clonotype: It may be a read error: a sequence one base away is much more abundant. The genes are TRBV24-1 and TRBJ2-1; D not resolved. This CDR3 comprises 11 residues. Per germline, CDR1 KGHDR and CDR2 SFDVKD. V dropped 4 bases and J dropped 6 bases, with 3 bases sitting between them. This CDR3 reads CATSESNEQFF. CDR3 DNA sequence: TGTGCCACCAGTGAATCCAATGAGCAGTTCTTC.

This clonotype was counted once. V and J are TRBV12-3 or TRBV12-4 and TRBJ2-7; 8 bases match TRBD2. The CDR3 has 15 residues. After removal of 8 bases from V and 3 bases from J, the junction contained 12 bases not matched to a gene. The CDR3 region is CASGSLSSGYYEQYF. The DNA of the CDR3 is TGTGCCAGCGGTTCTTTGTCTAGCGGGTACTACGAGCAGTACTTC.

The chain employs TRBV9 and TRBJ2-3, with TRBD2 matching 7 bases. The CDR3 contains 18 residues. V was pared by 1 base and J by 2 bases, with 13 bases of the junction left unmatched. Per the germline V gene, CDR1 is SGDLS and CDR2 is YYNGEE. The CDR3 DNA reads as TGTGCCAGCAGCGTAAGCGCGGGGAGGGCTCCTTCCACAGATACGCAGTATTTT. It yields the protein CASSVSAGRAPSTDTQYF.

As regards this clonotype: One end of the junction fails to match germline, which may point to a read error. V usage is TRBV5-1 and J usage is TRBJ1-4, with D maybe TRBD1 (6 bases). Germline CDR1 and CDR2: SGHRS and YFSETQ. The CDR3 length is 17 residues. The DNA for the CDR3 is TGCGCCAGCAGCTTGGCCAATCTCGAAGCAGGGGATGATAAACTGTATTTT. Protein: CASSLANLEAGDDKLYF.

A remark on this clonotype: This may come from a read error, since a much larger clone is one base off. V gene TRBV5-1 combines with J gene TRBJ2-7, with D perhaps given as TRBD1 or TRBD2 (5 bases each). The CDR3 has 14 amino acids. Germline V gene data show CDR1 as SGHRS and CDR2 as YFSETQ. The CDR3 reads CASSSGWGSDERYF. The CDR3 DNA is TGCGCCAGCAGCTCCGGCTGGGGGTCGGACGAGCGGTACTTC.

This clonotype was observed a handful of times. The rearrangement links TRBV30 to TRBJ1-6, with TRBD1 identical over 10 bases. This CDR3 region has 15 residues. Germline lookup yields CDR1 GTSNPN and CDR2 SVGIG (reference sequence). V lost 2 bases and J lost 7; bases outside the gene matches: 5. CDR3 coding DNA: TGTGCCTGGAGTTTAGGACAGGGGGGAAATTCACCCCTCCACTTT. It codes for CAWSLGQGGNSPLHF.

In regard to this clonotype: A much larger clone lies one base from this, so it may be a read error. The chain combines TRBV28 with TRBJ2-7, with 8 bases fitting TRBD1. The CDR3 has 13 amino acids. The germline gives CDR1 MDHEN, CDR2 SYDVKM. The DNA of the CDR3 is TGTGCCAGCAGTTTACAGACAGGGGACGAGCAGTGCTTC. It encodes CASSLQTGDEQCF.

This clonotype occurred many times. For the CDR3, the DNA is TGCAGCGTTGAAGAAACAGCGAACACTGAAGCTTTCTTT. It translates to CSVEETANTEAFF. V gene TRBV29-1 combines with J gene TRBJ1-1; D gene unclear. This CDR3 has 13 amino acids. CDR1 SQVTM and CDR2 ANQGSEA come from the germline V gene. V dropped 0 bases and J dropped 1 base, with 6 bases sitting between them.